This T cell receptor (beta chain) stems from a study of graft-versus-host responses after intestinal transplantation. Sequenced by immunoSEQ multiplex PCR; TCRdb stores in-frame clones only, minus some. Among about 110,000 clones listed, roughly 95% were seen once. This clone has a single count. The antigen is not known. Regarding the study as a whole: Within the allografts of patients who had graft-donor T cell macrochimerism, graft-versus-host to host-versus-graft clonal ratios were high.

Germline assignment: CDR1 SNHLY and CDR2 FYNNEI. V lost 2 bases, J lost 3 bases, and 8 bases stayed unmatched. This CDR3 is 16 amino acids long. The input for sequencing was unstimulated CD8+ T cells sorted from spleen or lymph node cells, taken before intestinal transplant. This clonotype was obtained from a human donor who received an intestinal transplant. The rearrangement links TRBV2 to TRBJ2-7; 9 bases line up with TRBD1. The CDR3, as DNA: TGTGCCAGCAGTGAAAGAGACAGGGGGTATGACTACGAGCAGTACTTC. Its translation is CASSERDRGYDYEQYF. The complete variable domain, with remaining parts taken from reference TRBV2 and TRBJ2-7, reads EPEVTQTPSHQVTQMGQEVILRCVPISNHLYFYWYRQILGQKVEFLVSFYNNEISEKSEIFDDQFSVERPDGSNFTLKIRSTKLEDSAMYFCASSERDRGYDYEQYFGPGTRLTVT.